This entry concerns a single T cell receptor (beta chain). TCRdb's copy holds only in-frame clones and misses some; the assay was immunoSEQ multiplex PCR. The table shows around 36,000 clones, with 83% occurring only once. This specimen comes from a study of blood T cell repertoires in COVID-19. The overall study: COVID-19 samples collected from the United States, Italy and Spain covered acute and convalescent phases.

The trim removed 2 bases at V and 7 bases at J, leaving 10 bases unmatched. Germline CDR1 is SEHNR and CDR2 is FQNEAQ (reference sequence). The CDR3 runs 16 residues. Sample: peripheral blood. The chain employs TRBV7-9 and TRBJ2-2, with 7 bases identical to TRBD1. This sequence was found in a man between 45 and 60 years old with acute or convalescent COVID-19. The chain's CDR3 is CASSLPRGMEVGELFF. The CDR3 DNA sequence: TGTGCCAGCAGCTTACCCAGGGGGATGGAAGTCGGGGAGCTGTTTTTT.